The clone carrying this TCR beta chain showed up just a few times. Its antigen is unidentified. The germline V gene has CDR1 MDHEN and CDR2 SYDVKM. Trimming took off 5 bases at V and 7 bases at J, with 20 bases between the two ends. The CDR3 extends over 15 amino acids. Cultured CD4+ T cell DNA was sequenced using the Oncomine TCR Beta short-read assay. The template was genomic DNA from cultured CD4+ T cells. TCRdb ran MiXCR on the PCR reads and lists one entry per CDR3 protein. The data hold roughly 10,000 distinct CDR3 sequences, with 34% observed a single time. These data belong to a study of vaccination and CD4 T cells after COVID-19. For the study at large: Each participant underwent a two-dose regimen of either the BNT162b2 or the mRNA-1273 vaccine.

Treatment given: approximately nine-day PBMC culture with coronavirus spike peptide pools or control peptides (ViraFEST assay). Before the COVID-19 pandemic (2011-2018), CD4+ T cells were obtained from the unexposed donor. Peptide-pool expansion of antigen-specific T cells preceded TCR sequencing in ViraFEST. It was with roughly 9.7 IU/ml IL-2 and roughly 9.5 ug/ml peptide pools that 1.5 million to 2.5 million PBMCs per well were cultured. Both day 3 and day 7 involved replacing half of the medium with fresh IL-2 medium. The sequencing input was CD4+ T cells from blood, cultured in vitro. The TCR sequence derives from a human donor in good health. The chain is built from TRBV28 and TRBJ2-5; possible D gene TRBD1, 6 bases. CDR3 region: CASSRRLTGRGTQYF. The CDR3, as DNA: TGTGCCAGCAGTCGGAGGCTGACGGGCAGGGGGACCCAGTACTTC.